This is a list of T cell receptor beta chains from one sample in a study of T cell repertoires in cytomegalovirus infection. These receptors have no identified antigens. MiXCR was run by TCRdb on the reads, yielding one entry per CDR3 protein. The table includes a few hundred thousand distinct CDR3 sequences, under 45% detected once. Material: cultured PBMCs, obtained from culture after CMV antigen stimulation. The receptors were gathered from a human donor in good health (CMV status not recorded). Some clones in this sample may be carry-over from other donors' samples. Each CDR3 is given with its conserved first and last residue. A D gene is named only where the DNA matches it firmly. Size is omitted from some rows. Given values are once, few, many or a class for expanded clones.

V gene	D gene	clone size	J gene	CDR3 DNA	CDR3 protein
TRBV7-2	.	many	TRBJ1-6	TGTGCCAGCAGCTTAGTCCAGGGCGGTTCACCCCTCCACTTT	CASSLVQGGSPLHF
TRBV4-2	.	.	TRBJ2-4	TGTGCCAGCAGCCTTGGGGCTGGAACGGACATTCAGTACTTC	CASSLGAGTDIQYF
TRBV2	TRBD2	few	TRBJ2-1	TGTGCCAGCAGTGACGGAACCGGGACTAGCGGGGTTCGCTCCTACAATGAGCAGTTCTTC	CASSDGTGTSGVRSYNEQFF
TRBV12-3/TRBV12-4	.	.	TRBJ1-1	TGTGCCAGCAGCCGTCTGGAGAGCACTGAAGCTTTCTTT	CASSRLESTEAFF
TRBV4-1	TRBD2	.	TRBJ2-1	TGCGCCAGCAGCCAAGGTAGCGGGGGGTGGAATGAGCAGTTCTTC	CASSQGSGGWNEQFF
TRBV6-6	TRBD2	few	TRBJ2-3	TGTGCCAGCTCTCCCGGGACTAGCGGGGGGCTCCCAGATACGCAGTATTTT	CASSPGTSGGLPDTQYF
TRBV7-9	.	.	TRBJ2-7	TGTGCCAGCAGTGGAGGAGGGGGCGACTACGAGCAGTACTTC	CASSGGGGDYEQYF
TRBV7-8	.	.	TRBJ1-4	TGTGCCAGCAGCTTATTTAGCAGAGATGAAAAACTGTTTTTT	CASSLFSRDEKLFF
TRBV11-2	.	few	TRBJ2-7	TGTGCCAGCAGCCCTCTTAGCCGGCAGGGAATGAACTACGAGCAGTACTTC	CASSPLSRQGMNYEQYF
TRBV20-1	.	.	TRBJ2-2	TGCAGTGCCCTCAGTGGGAACACCGGGGAGCTGTTTTTT	CSALSGNTGELFF
TRBV7-8	.	.	TRBJ1-2	TGTGCCAGCAGCTTGGGGGGGGTAGGCCAAGGTGGCTATGGCTACACCTTC	CASSLGGVGQGGYGYTF
TRBV7-8	.	.	TRBJ1-5	TGTGCCAGCAGCCCTCGGGCGGATAGCAATCAGCCCCAGCATTTT	CASSPRADSNQPQHF
TRBV5-6	.	many	TRBJ2-1	TGTGCCAGCAGCTTGGGACTACTCAATGAGCAGTTCTTC	CASSLGLLNEQFF
TRBV4-1	TRBD2	.	TRBJ2-5	TGCGCCAGCAGCCAAGCTAGCGGGGGGGCCTTCGGGACCCAGTACTTC	CASSQASGGAFGTQYF
TRBV19	TRBD1	few	TRBJ2-4	TGTGCCAGTAGTAGAAGGGACAGGGTCTTAGGCAACATTCAGTACTTC	CASSRRDRVLGNIQYF
TRBV5-4	.	.	TRBJ1-1	TGTGCCAGCAGCTCGGGGGGGCTGACATTTGAAGCTTTCTTT	CASSSGGLTFEAFF
TRBV11-2	.	.	TRBJ2-5	TGTGCCAGCAGCTTAGATCCGGGACTCTCCGGGGAGACCCAGTACTTC	CASSLDPGLSGETQYF
TRBV7-2	TRBD2	few	TRBJ2-1	TGTGCCAGCAGCTTCCCTAGCGGGGGTAGCTCCTACAATGAGCAGTTCTTC	CASSFPSGGSSYNEQFF
TRBV19	TRBD1	once	TRBJ1-5	TGTGCCAGTAGTATGGTCCGACAGGGTTGGAATCAGCCCCAGCATTTT	CASSMVRQGWNQPQHF
TRBV5-4	.	.	TRBJ1-6	TGTGCCAGCAGCTTGAGCTTTAGCCAAGCAGGATCACCCCTCCACTTT	CASSLSFSQAGSPLHF
TRBV7-9	TRBD2	.	TRBJ2-1	TGTGCCAGCAGGGGGGGACGGGGGATACTAGCGACGACTGAGCAGTTCTTC	CASRGGRGILATTEQFF
TRBV2	TRBD1	.	TRBJ2-1	TGTGCCAGCAGTGCCCCCCGACAGGGCTCCTACAATGAGCAGTTCTTC	CASSAPRQGSYNEQFF
TRBV11-2	.	.	TRBJ2-6	TGTGCCAGCAGGACATGGGGGGCCGACTCTGGGGCCAACGTCCTGACTTTC	CASRTWGADSGANVLTF
TRBV7-6	TRBD2	.	TRBJ2-7	TGTGCCAGCAGTGTGGGGGGGTCGAACGAGCAGTACTTC	CASSVGGSNEQYF
TRBV7-2	TRBD2	.	TRBJ2-1	TGTGCCAGCACCCTAGCGGGAACCTACAATGAGCAGTTCTTC	CASTLAGTYNEQFF
TRBV5-5	TRBD1	few	TRBJ2-5	TGTGCCAGCAGCTTGGTCGTTGGGACAGGGGTTCCGGAGACCCAGTACTTC	CASSLVVGTGVPETQYF
TRBV12-3/TRBV12-4	TRBD2	few	TRBJ2-7	TGTGCCAGCAGTTTCTTCCTAGCGGGAGGGAGCTCCTACGAGCAGTACTTC	CASSFFLAGGSSYEQYF
TRBV7-2	.	few	TRBJ2-3	TGTGCCAGCAGCTCGGATGTTGGAGATACGCAGTATTTT	CASSSDVGDTQYF
TRBV7-9	TRBD2	.	TRBJ2-1	TGTGCCAGCAGCTCGCCGGCGGGGACTAGTCAGTTCTTC	CASSSPAGTSQFF
TRBV20-1	.	.	TRBJ1-2	TGCAGTGCCTTGCCGGCAATAGGGACAACTTTCTATGGCTACACCTTC	CSALPAIGTTFYGYTF
TRBV11-2	TRBD1	.	TRBJ2-1	TGTGCCAGCAGCTTTAATCTCCCAGGGGCAGGGGGTGAGCAGTTCTTC	CASSFNLPGAGGEQFF
TRBV7-2	TRBD2	.	TRBJ2-3	TGTGCCAGCAGCTCCCGGCTAGCGGGCCCCACAGATACGCAGTATTTT	CASSSRLAGPTDTQYF
TRBV11-2	.	.	TRBJ2-3	TGTGCCAGCAGCTTAGTGGGGGGGCCTGGAGATACGCAGTATTTT	CASSLVGGPGDTQYF
TRBV10-3	TRBD2	.	TRBJ2-3	TGTGCCATCAGCATGGGAGTCGGGGGGGTCACAGATACGCAGTATTTT	CAISMGVGGVTDTQYF
TRBV7-8	.	.	TRBJ1-1	TGTGCCAGCAGCCCGCCGGGGAGCACTGAAGCTTTCTTT	CASSPPGSTEAFF
TRBV7-2	TRBD2	.	TRBJ2-1	TGTGCCAGCAGCTTAGAGGCTAGCGGGGGGGCCGGACAGAGGAGTGAGCAGTTCTTC	CASSLEASGGAGQRSEQFF
TRBV3-1	.	.	TRBJ2-5	TGTGCCAGCAGCCAAGAACCGGGGACCCAGTACTTC	CASSQEPGTQYF
TRBV18	TRBD1	few	TRBJ2-7	TGTGCCAGCTCACGTACAGGGGGTAACTACGAGCAGTACTTC	CASSRTGGNYEQYF
TRBV7-6	.	few	TRBJ2-7	TGTGCCAGCAGCTTAGGAGGGGTACGAGGCGAGCAGTACTTC	CASSLGGVRGEQYF
TRBV10-3	.	.	TRBJ1-2	TGTGCCATCAGGCCGACAGGAACCGGCTATGGCTACACCTTC	CAIRPTGTGYGYTF
TRBV11-1	.	.	TRBJ2-7	TGTGCCAGCAGCACCCGCTTTTCCTACGAGCAGTACTTC	CASSTRFSYEQYF
TRBV15	.	.	TRBJ1-2	TGTGCCACCAGCAGAGATCTGGCGCCAGGGAGCTATGGCTACACCTTC	CATSRDLAPGSYGYTF
TRBV7-2	.	many	TRBJ1-2	TGTGCCAGCACCCCCCAGGGCGGTCCTTATGGCTACACCTTC	CASTPQGGPYGYTF
TRBV12-3/TRBV12-4	TRBD2	once	TRBJ2-3	TGTGCCAGCAGCGTTGAGGGGACTAGCGGGGGTACGCAGTATTTT	CASSVEGTSGGTQYF
TRBV19	.	few	TRBJ2-1	TGTGCCAGTAGTATGCTAGGGGGGGGGAGTGAGCAGTTCTTC	CASSMLGGGSEQFF
TRBV7-2	.	few	TRBJ2-5	TGTGCCAGCAGCACCTCGACTGGGGGAGAGACCCAGTACTTC	CASSTSTGGETQYF
TRBV7-2	.	few	TRBJ2-5	TGTGCCAGCAGCCGTAGAGTCCAGACGGAGACCCAGTACTTC	CASSRRVQTETQYF
TRBV10-3	.	.	TRBJ2-5	TGTGCCATCAGCCAGGGGTACCAAGAGACCCAGTACTTC	CAISQGYQETQYF
TRBV7-9	TRBD1	.	TRBJ1-1	TGTGCCAGCAGCAGTCCGGGACAGGGACAAACTGAAGCTTTCTTT	CASSSPGQGQTEAFF